A single sample gave rise to the 9 T cell receptor beta chains below, sequenced in a study of shared clonotypes between healthy human individuals. Some clones are missing from TCRdb's copy, which holds only in-frame ones; the method was immunoSEQ multiplex PCR. The data contain 1 million to 1.2 million clones, approximately 75% of them singletons. The material sequenced was memory CD4+ T cells from PBMCs. Subset given: CD45RA-negative fraction. Source of these receptors: a man aged 18 to 29 in good health. Some clones in this sample may be carry-over from other donors' samples.

To note about this clone: Other DNA sequences in the same sample also yield this CDR3. The V and J genes are TRBV2 and TRBJ1-2, with 7 nucleotides matching TRBD1. J lost 5 bases, V lost 5 bases, and 2 bases had no gene match. Germline V gene data show CDR1 as SNHLY and CDR2 as FYNNEI. The CDR3 is 12 residues long. In DNA, the CDR3 is TGTGCCAGCAGTCGACAGGGATATGGCTACACCTTC. Residues: CASSRQGYGYTF. The full variable domain, with the rest looked up from reference TRBV2 and TRBJ1-2, is EPEVTQTPSHQVTQMGQEVILRCVPISNHLYFYWYRQILGQKVEFLVSFYNNEISEKSEIFDDQFSVERPDGSNFTLKIRSTKLEDSAMYFCASSRQGYGYTFGSGTRLTVV.

With regard to this clone: The same CDR3 is also encoded by other DNA sequences in this sample. The chain carries TRBV10-3 and TRBJ2-3; 12 nucleotides match TRBD2. V lost 9 bases and J lost 3; bases outside the gene matches: 4. CDR1 and CDR2 (germline): ENHRY, SYGVKD. The length of the CDR3 is 14 residues. The CDR3 bases are TGTGCCATACGAACTAGCGGGAGGACAGATACGCAGTATTTT. This sequence encodes CAIRTSGRTDTQYF.

The chain combines TRBV7-9 with TRBJ1-4; 10 bases fit TRBD1. Germline V gene data show CDR1 as SEHNR and CDR2 as FQNEAQ (reference sequence). V lost 5 bases, J lost 4 bases, and 4 bases stayed unmatched. This CDR3 comprises 15 residues. The CDR3 spells CASSVGTGVNEKLFF. The DNA of the CDR3 is TGTGCCAGCAGCGTCGGGACAGGGGTTAATGAAAAACTGTTTTTT.

This sequence joins TRBV2 and TRBJ2-1; 7 nucleotides match TRBD2. V lost 2 bases, J lost 16 bases, and 8 bases stayed unmatched. The length of the CDR3 is 12 residues. Germline V gene data show CDR1 as SNHLY and CDR2 as FYNNEI. CDR3 protein: CASSERYGGSFF. The CDR3 DNA follows: TGTGCCAGCAGTGAAAGGTATGGCGGGAGTTTCTTC.

The genes are TRBV28 and TRBJ2-7; a weak D match, TRBD2 (7 bases). The CDR3 extends over 14 amino acids. The germline V gene has CDR1 MDHEN and CDR2 SYDVKM. V gave up 3 bases and J gave up 5 bases, with 14 bases separating them. The CDR3 region has the DNA TGTGCCAGCAGTTTGGGGGGGGCGCTAAACGAGCAGTACTTC. It yields the protein CASSLGGALNEQYF.

This chain links TRBV7-9 with TRBJ1-2; D is perhaps TRBD1 (5 bases). Germline CDR1 is SEHNR and CDR2 is FQNEAQ (reference sequence). V was pared by 2 bases and J by 10 bases, with 17 bases between. This CDR3 spans 14 amino acids. The CDR3 region has the DNA TGTGCCAGCAGCTTAACCACTGCTGGGGGGGACTACACCTTC. This gives the protein CASSLTTAGGDYTF. The whole variable domain, filled in from reference TRBV7-9 and TRBJ1-2, reads DTGVSQNPRHKITKRGQNVTFRCDPISEHNRLYWYRQTLGQGPEFLTYFQNEAQLEKSRLLSDRFSAERPKGSFSTLEIQRTEQGDSAMYLCASSLTTAGGDYTFGSGTRLTVV.

The chain uses TRBV9 and TRBJ2-2; 7 nucleotides align to TRBD2. CDR1 and CDR2 from the germline V gene are SGDLS and YYNGEE. The ends lost 3 bases at V and 0 bases at J; junction bases unmatched: 8. The CDR3 contains 17 residues. The CDR3 region has the DNA TGTGCCAGCAGCGAAGATACCGGGACTACGAACACCGGGGAGCTGTTTTTT. Residues: CASSEDTGTTNTGELFF.

The CDR3: CASSPPGAAGNEQFF. DNA for the CDR3: TGTGCCAGCTCACCACCGGGGGCAGCAGGGAATGAGCAGTTCTTC. The V gene is TRBV18, the J gene TRBJ2-1; TRBD1 is a possible D gene (6 bases). Germline V gene sequence: CDR1 KGHSH, CDR2 LQKENI. This CDR3 region has 15 residues. V lost 0 bases and J lost 7, with 13 bases in between.

This clone was observed a handful of times. Distinct nucleotide sequences in the sample also encode this CDR3. The chain combines TRBV10-3 with TRBJ2-1, with a tentative D call TRBD2 (5 bases). Trimming left V 7 bases short and J 5 bases short, with 15 bases between. Germline CDR1 is ENHRY and CDR2 is SYGVKD. This CDR3 contains 14 residues. CDR3 residues: CAIKPAETHNEQFF. The CDR3 DNA sequence: TGTGCCATCAAACCAGCGGAGACTCACAATGAGCAGTTCTTC.